The 18 T cell receptor beta chains presented below share a single source sample, sequenced in a study of T cell responses to AZD1222 COVID-19 vaccine. Sequencing was performed with immunoSEQ multiplex PCR; in TCRdb, only in-frame clones are kept and a portion is missing. The sample lists approximately 99,000 clones; approximately 89% were seen once. Sequences were derived from peripheral blood, sampled 28 days after the second AZD1222 dose. All receptors derive from an adult who received the AZD1222 COVID-19 vaccine.

This clone came up once. The rearrangement joins TRBV18 to TRBJ1-1; TRBD1 agrees at 7 bases. V lost 0 bases to trimming and J lost 0 bases; unmatched junction nucleotides: 4. CDR1 KGHSH and CDR2 LQKENI come from the germline V gene. The CDR3 runs to 16 residues. The CDR3 nucleotides read TGTGCCAGCTCACCACCGGGGACAGTCATGAACACTGAAGCTTTCTTT. This translates into CASSPPGTVMNTEAFF.

The chain couples TRBV11-2 to TRBJ1-2; D gene unclear. The CDR3 consists of 12 residues. Trimming stripped 5 bases from V and 6 bases from J, with 10 bases between. The germline V gene encodes CDR1 SGHAT and CDR2 FQNNGV. In DNA, the CDR3 is TGTGCCAGCAGCCGGGAGAGTAATGGCTACACCTTC. It encodes CASSRESNGYTF.

The genes are TRBV29-1 and TRBJ2-2; TRBD1 matches 10 bases. The CDR3 contains 14 residues. V was clipped by 5 bases and J by 7 bases; unmatched bases: 7. Germline CDR1 is SQVTM and CDR2 is ANQGSEA. CDR3 DNA sequence: TGCAGCGTTCGAACGGGACAGGGGATCGGGGAGCTGTTTTTT. Translated, it gives CSVRTGQGIGELFF.

Points on this clone: This same CDR3 is encoded by further DNA sequences in the sample. This rearrangement joins TRBV5-1 to TRBJ2-5, with 8 bases that match TRBD1. Germline values: CDR1 SGHRS, CDR2 YFSETQ. This CDR3 region has 15 residues. Losses at the gene ends were 0 bases for V and 4 bases for J; bases not matched to a gene: 5. The CDR3 region has the DNA TGCGCCAGCAGCTTGGGACAGGGGATGGGAGAGACCCAGTACTTC. It is translated as CASSLGQGMGETQYF.

This clone was detected only once. The V gene is TRBV13, the J gene TRBJ1-1; TRBD1 matches at 7 bases. Trimming cost V 4 bases and J 4 bases; bases outside gene matches: 6. The germline gives CDR1 PRHDT, CDR2 FYEKMQ (reference sequence). This CDR3 region has 14 residues. CDR3 sequence: CASSYGQVGTEAFF. Written as DNA, the CDR3 is TGTGCCAGCAGCTACGGACAGGTTGGCACTGAAGCTTTCTTT.

The rearrangement links TRBV19 to TRBJ1-5; no firm D call. The CDR3 has 15 amino acids. The ends were cut back, 3 bases at V and 3 bases at J, with 12 bases in the middle. Per the germline V gene, CDR1 is LNHDA and CDR2 is SQIVND (reference sequence). The CDR3 DNA sequence: TGTGCCAGTAGTATCCGCGCCAGGATCAATCAGCCCCAGCATTTT. Protein product: CASSIRARINQPQHF.

This rearrangement joins TRBV5-5 to TRBJ2-2, with 14 bases lining up with TRBD2. The germline V gene encodes CDR1 SGHKS and CDR2 YYEKEE (reference sequence). With 0 bases clipped from V and 4 bases from J, the junction kept 5 bases outside the gene matches. There are 18 residues in the CDR3. This CDR3 is CASSLGLAGGRGTGELFF. In DNA form, the CDR3 reads TGTGCCAGCAGCTTGGGACTAGCGGGAGGGAGAGGCACCGGGGAGCTGTTTTTT.

This clone was recorded once. This chain links TRBV28 with TRBJ1-3, with unresolved D. V was clipped by 3 bases and J by 7 bases, with 13 bases between them. The CDR3 length is 14 residues. CDR1 is MDHEN, CDR2 SYDVKM, per germline. The chain's CDR3 is CASSLRLGLNTIYF. The CDR3 coding sequence is TGTGCCAGCAGTTTGAGGTTGGGTTTGAACACCATATATTTT.

V gene TRBV19 combines with J gene TRBJ2-1; D may be TRBD2 (6 bases). With 5 bases removed from V and 7 bases from J, the gap between germline ends came to 12 bases. Germline V CDR1 and CDR2: LNHDA, SQIVND (reference sequence). This CDR3 region has 13 residues. The chain's CDR3 is CASSAGRRNEQFF. The CDR3 DNA sequence: TGTGCCAGTAGTGCGGGACGGAGGAATGAGCAGTTCTTC.

The chain employs TRBV2 and TRBJ2-7, with TRBD2 identical over 11 bases. Looked up from germline, CDR1 is SNHLY and CDR2 is FYNNEI. The V segment lost 6 bases and the J segment 5 bases; nucleotides outside the gene matches: 6. The length of the CDR3 is 14 residues. The CDR3 loop reads CASRILAGVDEQYF. The DNA of the CDR3 is TGTGCCAGCAGGATACTAGCGGGAGTGGACGAGCAGTACTTC. The variable domain in full, completed from reference TRBV2 and TRBJ2-7, reads EPEVTQTPSHQVTQMGQEVILRCVPISNHLYFYWYRQILGQKVEFLVSFYNNEISEKSEIFDDQFSVERPDGSNFTLKIRSTKLEDSAMYFCASRILAGVDEQYFGPGTRLTVT.

This chain uses TRBV27 with TRBJ2-7; 9 positions match TRBD1. This CDR3 has 16 amino acids. Losses at the gene ends were 5 bases for V and 3 bases for J; bases not matched to a gene: 11. Germline values: CDR1 MNHEY, CDR2 SMNVEV (reference sequence). The CDR3 spells CASSLKGQGRRYEQYF. The CDR3 DNA reads TGTGCCAGCAGTCTAAAGGGACAGGGAAGGCGCTACGAGCAGTACTTC.

This chain links TRBV19 with TRBJ2-4, with D possibly matching TRBD1 (5 bases). V dropped 3 bases and J dropped 6 bases, with 12 bases sitting between them. The CDR3 has 14 residues. Germline V lookup: CDR1 LNHDA, CDR2 SQIVND (reference sequence). The CDR3 nucleotides are TGTGCCAGTAGTATGCAGGGAAATCCAAACATTCAGTACTTC. As protein: CASSMQGNPNIQYF. Looking up the rest from reference TRBV19 and TRBJ2-4 gives the full variable domain: DGGITQSPKYLFRKEGQNVTLSCEQNLNHDAMYWYRQDPGQGLRLIYYSQIVNDFQKGDIAEGYSVSREKKESFPLTVTSAQKNPTAFYLCASSMQGNPNIQYFGAGTRLSVL.

This clone has only one observation. The J gene is TRBJ2-1, the V gene TRBV19; 9 bases fit TRBD2. This CDR3 contains 13 residues. Per germline, CDR1 LNHDA and CDR2 SQIVND (reference sequence). V shed 0 bases and J 12 bases; nucleotides not matched to a gene: 3. The CDR3 is CASSIDGTSWQFF. DNA of the CDR3: TGTGCCAGTAGTATAGATGGGACTAGCTGGCAGTTCTTC.

This chain uses TRBV24-1 with TRBJ2-1, with D possibly matching TRBD2 (5 bases). Germline V gene sequence: CDR1 KGHDR, CDR2 SFDVKD. V lost 4 bases and J 7 bases, leaving 10 bases between the germline ends. CDR3 length: 13 residues. The DNA for the CDR3 is TGTGCCACCAGTGAACCCGGGAATAATGAGCAGTTCTTC. Amino acid sequence: CATSEPGNNEQFF.

This clone was detected only a few times. The chain recombines TRBV7-9 with TRBJ2-6; D gene unclear. Germline CDR1 is SEHNR and CDR2 is FQNEAQ (reference sequence). V shed 2 bases and J shed 1 base, with 6 bases lying between them. The CDR3 has 15 residues. DNA of the CDR3: TGTGCCAGCAGCTTATGGGTGTCTGGGGCCAACGTCCTGACTTTC. Amino acids: CASSLWVSGANVLTF.

The chain is built from TRBV11-3 and TRBJ2-2; 7 bases match TRBD1. The CDR3 contains 14 residues. V lost 4 bases, J lost 5 bases, and 4 bases stayed unmatched. CDR1 and CDR2 (germline): SGHNT, YENEEA. The CDR3 coding sequence is TGTGCCAGCAGCTCACTACAGGGGACCGGGGAGCTGTTTTTT. Translated: CASSSLQGTGELFF.

The rearrangement joins TRBV5-1 to TRBJ2-2; TRBD1 is a possible D gene (5 bases). Trimming cost V 1 base and J 0 bases, with 16 bases left between them. CDR3 length: 18 amino acids. Germline values: CDR1 SGHRS, CDR2 YFSETQ. This chain's CDR3 is CASSLRGHGSANTGELFF. CDR3 sequence (DNA): TGCGCCAGCAGCTTGCGCGGACATGGGTCGGCGAACACCGGGGAGCTGTTTTTT.

V is TRBV28 and J is TRBJ1-5; D unclear. Trimming took off 5 bases at V and 4 bases at J, with 15 bases between the two ends. CDR1 MDHEN and CDR2 SYDVKM come from the germline V gene. There are 15 residues in the CDR3. The CDR3 coding sequence is TGTGCCAGCAGTGGAGCAGGTGTTGGAAATCAGCCCCAGCATTTT. Its translation: CASSGAGVGNQPQHF.